This entry lists 27 T cell receptor beta chains sequenced from one sample in a study of blood T cell repertoires in COVID-19. Only in-frame clones appear in the TCRdb table, and some are missing; sequencing was by immunoSEQ multiplex PCR. The sample has about 250,000 clones; over 75% are singletons. The specimen was PBMCs or T cells enriched from blood (not recorded which). The receptors stem from a woman aged 50 to 65 with acute COVID-19.

The rearrangement uses TRBV30 and TRBJ1-2; 8 positions match TRBD1. CDR3 length equals 14 residues. Germline-derived CDR1 and CDR2 are GTSNPN and SVGIG (reference sequence). Trimming took 3 bases from V and 3 from J; bases not matched to a gene: 6. The CDR3 loop is CAWRSTGADYGYTF. The CDR3 DNA sequence: TGTGCCTGGAGGTCGACAGGGGCGGACTATGGCTACACCTTC.

V is TRBV5-1 and J is TRBJ2-3, with D hard to call. The V end lost 0 bases, the J end lost 8 bases, and 7 bases lay between the germline ends. The CDR3 is made up of 12 amino acids. Germline V gene sequence: CDR1 SGHRS, CDR2 YFSETQ. In DNA, the CDR3 is TGCGCCAGCAGCTTGGGGGCAGCTACGCAGTATTTT. Translated: CASSLGAATQYF.

The chain is built from TRBV12-5 and TRBJ2-3, with D uncertain. V was shortened by 8 bases and J by 1 base, with 10 bases between the two germline ends. Per germline, CDR1 LGHNT and CDR2 FRNRAP. The CDR3 contains 13 residues. The CDR3: CASLRSGTDTQYF. For the CDR3, the DNA is TGTGCTAGTTTGAGGTCGGGCACAGATACGCAGTATTTT.

V gene TRBV30 combines with J gene TRBJ2-1; TRBD2 agrees at 8 bases. V lost 2 bases, J lost 5 bases, and 11 bases stayed unmatched. Per the germline V gene, CDR1 is GTSNPN and CDR2 is SVGIG (reference sequence). CDR3 size: 16 residues. The CDR3 DNA follows: TGTGCCTGGAGTCGGAATAGCGGGGTGCGCGACAATGAGCAGTTCTTC. Protein: CAWSRNSGVRDNEQFF.

The chain recombines TRBV5-4 with TRBJ2-5; 11 bases map to TRBD2. The CDR3 loop spans 18 amino acids. CDR1 and CDR2 from the germline V gene are SGHNT and YYREEE (reference sequence). Germline trimming cut 6 bases from V and 5 bases from J; bases unmatched to any gene: 18. CDR3 protein: CASTRGPLAGGEFETQYF. The DNA for the CDR3 is TGTGCCAGCACTCGAGGGCCCCTAGCGGGGGGAGAATTTGAGACCCAGTACTTC.

J is TRBJ1-2 and V is TRBV7-2; 8 bases agree with TRBD1. The CDR3 loop spans 14 amino acids. Trimming removed 5 bases from V and 3 bases from J; junction bases left unmatched: 5. In germline, CDR1 is SGHTA, CDR2 FQGNSA. CDR3 coding DNA: TGTGCCAGCAGCCGGACAGGGAACTACTATGGCTACACCTTC. Protein sequence: CASSRTGNYYGYTF.

This sequence joins TRBV19 and TRBJ2-3; 8 bases map to TRBD1. The J segment lost 3 bases and the V segment lost 4 bases, leaving 6 bases of the junction unmatched. The CDR3 sequence is 15 residues long. Germline CDR1 LNHDA, CDR2 SQIVND (reference sequence). CDR3 amino acids: CASSKDRGSTDTQYF. In DNA, the CDR3 is TGTGCCAGTAGTAAAGACAGGGGATCAACAGATACGCAGTATTTT.

The rearrangement joins TRBV5-1 to TRBJ1-5, with TRBD1 matching over 11 bases. The CDR3 extends over 15 amino acids. Germline CDR1 and CDR2: SGHRS and YFSETQ. V was clipped by 0 bases and J by 5 bases; unmatched bases: 1. The CDR3 here is CASSLGDRGDQPQHF. The CDR3 DNA follows: TGCGCCAGCAGCTTGGGGGACAGGGGGGATCAGCCCCAGCATTTT.

The V and J genes are TRBV7-2 and TRBJ1-5, with TRBD1 matching 8 bases. CDR3 size: 17 residues. V lost 1 base to trimming and J lost 5 bases; unmatched junction nucleotides: 10. Germline CDR1 is SGHTA and CDR2 is FQGNSA. The CDR3 region has the DNA TGTGCCAGCAGCTTAGAGAGTGTCCAGGGGGCGGATCAGCCCCAGCATTTT. It encodes CASSLESVQGADQPQHF.

V gene TRBV10-1 combines with J gene TRBJ2-2; 12 bases fit TRBD2. The trim removed 5 bases at V and 4 bases at J, leaving 5 bases unmatched. The CDR3 is 16 residues long. Germline lookup yields CDR1 WNHNN and CDR2 SYGVQD (reference sequence). The CDR3 nucleotides are TGCGCCAGCAGTCGAACTAGCGGGGGGTCCACCGGGGAGCTGTTTTTT. Translated, it gives CASSRTSGGSTGELFF.

V and J are TRBV12-3 or TRBV12-4 and TRBJ2-7, with D perhaps matching TRBD1 (6 bases). The CDR3 totals 13 residues. V lost 6 bases and J lost 1, with 10 bases in between. Here the CDR3 DNA reads TGTGCCAGCAGAATACAGGGATCCTACGAGCAGTACTTC. It translates to CASRIQGSYEQYF.

The genes are TRBV5-1 and TRBJ1-2; no clear D. CDR1 is SGHRS and CDR2 is YFSETQ in the germline V gene. The CDR3 totals 15 residues. Trimming pared 3 bases from V and 2 bases from J, leaving 14 bases between. The CDR3 loop is CASSSLTGSNYGYTF. CDR3 nucleotide sequence: TGCGCCAGCAGCTCTCTAACCGGGTCGAACTATGGCTACACCTTC.

The CDR3 bases are TGTGCCTGGAGTGGCCAGGGCGATCAGCCCCAGCATTTT. Protein sequence: CAWSGQGDQPQHF. The rearrangement joins TRBV30 to TRBJ1-5; tentative D call: TRBD1 (5 bases). There are 13 residues in the CDR3. With 1 base removed from V and 5 bases from J, the gap between germline ends came to 9 bases. Germline assignment: CDR1 GTSNPN and CDR2 SVGIG (reference sequence).

The rearrangement joins TRBV18 to TRBJ1-4; D may be TRBD1 (5 bases). CDR1 is KGHSH, CDR2 LQKENI, per germline. V lost 5 bases and J 4 bases, leaving 8 bases between the germline ends. This CDR3 comprises 13 residues. This CDR3 is CASSNRFNEKLFF. The CDR3 DNA sequence: TGTGCCAGCTCAAACAGGTTTAATGAAAAACTGTTTTTT.

A single count supports this clone. The chain couples TRBV5-4 to TRBJ1-4; no clear D gene. Germline assignment: CDR1 SGHNT and CDR2 YYREEE (reference sequence). V dropped 2 bases and J dropped 4 bases, with 9 bases sitting between them. The CDR3 covers 14 residues. This CDR3 reads CASSLGGDNEKLFF. The CDR3 coding sequence is TGTGCCAGCAGCTTAGGCGGAGATAATGAAAAACTGTTTTTT.

This clone appeared a single time. This chain's CDR3 is CASGQLSGNTIYF. The CDR3 DNA reads as TGTGCCAGTGGACAGCTCTCTGGAAACACCATATATTTT. This chain links TRBV19 with TRBJ1-3; weak D call: TRBD1 (6 bases). CDR3 length: 13 residues. V was pared by 8 bases and J by 0 bases, with 8 bases between. Germline V gene sequence: CDR1 LNHDA, CDR2 SQIVND (reference sequence).

J is TRBJ1-2 and V is TRBV7-2; no definite D call. Between the trimmed V and J ends, which lost 5 bases and 1 base, there was a span of 17 bases. The CDR3 has 16 amino acids. Germline V lookup: CDR1 SGHTA, CDR2 FQGNSA. CDR3 protein: CASSNPGSSRNYGYTF. The CDR3 DNA sequence: TGTGCCAGCAGCAACCCGGGATCATCGCGTAACTATGGCTACACCTTC.

The chain combines TRBV6-5 with TRBJ1-1; 7 bases are shared with TRBD1. From germline, CDR1 is MNHEY and CDR2 SVGAGI. The CDR3 totals 15 residues. V shed 6 bases, J shed 3 bases, and the junction held 10 bases outside the gene matches. DNA of the CDR3: TGTGCCAGCAGGTTAGGACAGGCCGAGGACACTGAAGCTTTCTTT. Protein: CASRLGQAEDTEAFF.

This clone was seen only once. The rearrangement uses TRBV7-8 and TRBJ1-1; 9 positions agree with TRBD1. From germline, CDR1 is SGHVS and CDR2 FQNEAQ. This CDR3 spans 15 amino acids. With 4 bases clipped from V and 0 bases from J, the junction kept 3 bases outside the gene matches. For the CDR3, the DNA is TGTGCCAGCAGCTCACAGGGGGCCATGAACACTGAAGCTTTCTTT. Protein sequence: CASSSQGAMNTEAFF.

The gene calls are TRBV4-3 and TRBJ1-2, with 7 bases fitting TRBD1. The germline CDR1 and CDR2 sequences are LGHNA and YSLEER. The CDR3 loop spans 18 amino acids. With 0 bases clipped from V and 4 bases from J, the junction kept 14 bases outside the gene matches. CDR3 loop: CASSQERSRRGQVYGYTF. CDR3 DNA sequence: TGCGCCAGCAGCCAAGAAAGGAGCCGTAGGGGGCAGGTCTATGGCTACACCTTC.

This clone was counted between two and nine times. The chain combines TRBV27 with TRBJ2-5; D not certain. Germline V lookup: CDR1 MNHEY, CDR2 SMNVEV (reference sequence). There are 13 residues in the CDR3. V gave up 2 bases and J gave up 5 bases, with 9 bases separating them. For the CDR3, the DNA is TGTGCCAGCAGTTTAATCGTTTCGGAGACCCAGTACTTC. Translated: CASSLIVSETQYF.

The V call is TRBV18, the J call TRBJ1-2; 9 bases match TRBD1. The CDR3 has 12 residues. Germline V gene data show CDR1 as KGHSH and CDR2 as LQKENI. V was clipped by 7 bases and J by 8 bases; unmatched bases: 5. The CDR3 bases are TGTGCCAGCTACGGGGACAGGGTCGGCTACACCTTC. Translated, it gives CASYGDRVGYTF.

This clone was seen just once. The V gene is TRBV6-5, the J gene TRBJ1-1; TRBD1 aligns across 7 bases. The germline V gene encodes CDR1 MNHEY and CDR2 SVGAGI. This CDR3 is built from 10 residues. With 8 bases clipped from V and 7 bases from J, the junction kept 1 base outside the gene matches. The CDR3 reads CASGTDEAFF. For the CDR3, the DNA is TGTGCCAGCGGGACAGATGAAGCTTTCTTT.

The CDR3 loop is CASSLVGGSGNTIYF. The CDR3 DNA reads TGTGCCAGCAGCTTAGTAGGAGGCTCTGGAAACACCATATATTTT. The V gene is TRBV7-9, the J gene TRBJ1-3; D gene unclear. Germline assignment: CDR1 SEHNR and CDR2 FQNEAQ (reference sequence). This CDR3 is 15 amino acids long. Deletions cut 1 base from V and 0 bases from J, with 7 bases between. The full variable domain, completed using reference TRBV7-9 and TRBJ1-3, is DTGVSQNPRHKITKRGQNVTFRCDPISEHNRLYWYRQTLGQGPEFLTYFQNEAQLEKSRLLSDRFSAERPKGSFSTLEIQRTEQGDSAMYLCASSLVGGSGNTIYFGEGSWLTVV.

This sequence joins TRBV6-5 and TRBJ2-5, with D perhaps matching TRBD2 (6 bases). V was clipped by 7 bases and J by 6 bases, with 12 bases between them. From germline, CDR1 is MNHEY and CDR2 SVGAGI. This CDR3 has 12 residues. The CDR3 sequence: CASNAGQKTQYF. The CDR3 DNA sequence: TGTGCCAGCAATGCGGGGCAAAAGACCCAGTACTTC.

V and J are TRBV5-5 and TRBJ1-1, with a weak D call TRBD1 (5 bases). The CDR3 length is 14 residues. V was pared by 7 bases and J by 0 bases, with 13 bases between. Germline assignment: CDR1 SGHKS and CDR2 YYEKEE (reference sequence). Here the CDR3 reads CASLQGLLNTEAFF. DNA of the CDR3: TGTGCCAGCCTCCAGGGACTTTTGAACACTGAAGCTTTCTTT.

The V and J genes are TRBV3-1 (or the pseudogene TRBV3-2) and TRBJ1-5, with D hard to call. Germline V gene data show CDR1 as LGHDT and CDR2 as YNNKEL (reference sequence). The CDR3 covers 15 residues. V dropped 0 bases and J dropped 3 bases, with 9 bases sitting between them. CDR3 loop: CASSQDSGVNQPQHF. The CDR3 coding sequence is TGTGCCAGCAGCCAAGACTCCGGGGTCAATCAGCCCCAGCATTTT.